This paragraph reports one T cell receptor (beta chain). Produced via immunoSEQ multiplex PCR; TCRdb's table is partial and in-frame only. Seen here are over 350,000 clones, more than 85% observed once, and the top ten hold about 4.3%. This CDR3 comprises 16 residues. The ends lost 4 bases at V and 4 bases at J; junction bases unmatched: 8. Germline V lookup: CDR1 SGHDT, CDR2 YYEEEE. These data originate in a study of blood T cell repertoires in COVID-19. Sequenced sample: peripheral blood. The chain is built from TRBV5-6 and TRBJ2-1; 10 nucleotides match TRBD2. This TCR came from a woman aged 30 to 39 with acute or convalescent COVID-19. In nucleotides, the CDR3 is TGTGCCAGCAGCCGGCGGAGTAGCGGGGGGTACAATGAGCAGTTCTTC. This translates into CASSRRSSGGYNEQFF.